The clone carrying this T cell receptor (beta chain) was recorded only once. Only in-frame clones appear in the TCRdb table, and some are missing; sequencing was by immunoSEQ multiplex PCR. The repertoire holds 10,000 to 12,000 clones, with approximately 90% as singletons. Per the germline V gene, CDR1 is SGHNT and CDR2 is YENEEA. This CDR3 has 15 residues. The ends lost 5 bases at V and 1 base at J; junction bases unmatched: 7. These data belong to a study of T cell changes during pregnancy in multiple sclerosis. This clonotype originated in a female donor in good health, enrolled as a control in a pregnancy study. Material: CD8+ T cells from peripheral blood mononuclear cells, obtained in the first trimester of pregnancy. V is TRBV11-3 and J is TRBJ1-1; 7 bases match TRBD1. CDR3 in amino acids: CASSDRQGRNTEAFF. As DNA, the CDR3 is TGTGCCAGCAGCGACAGACAGGGACGGAACACTGAAGCTTTCTTT.